This record concerns one T cell receptor (beta chain) sequence. The data stem from a study of blood T cell repertoires in COVID-19. Study context: Samples representing acute and convalescent COVID-19 were sourced from the United States, Italy and Spain. From T cells, B-cell-depleted T cells, or PBMCs came the material, which was cDNA or gDNA.

Trimming took off 3 bases at V and 3 bases at J, with 12 bases between the two ends. CDR3 length: 16 residues. Germline lookup yields CDR1 SGHVS and CDR2 FQNEAQ. Methods used by the authors: Counts of nucleated cells, estimated from reference gene primer amplification, were obtained. Libraries were prepared by immunoSEQ multiplex PCR; TCRdb keeps only in-frame clonotypes and omits some of them. V and J calls and clone size come straight from that table; D and trimming were deduced from the DNA. This table holds 99,000 or so clones, roughly 87% found once. Material: peripheral blood. The V and J genes are TRBV7-8 and TRBJ1-6, with D unresolved. This clonotype was sampled from a middle-aged man with acute or convalescent COVID-19. The CDR3, as DNA: TGTGCCAGCAGCTTCGAGGTGTTCGACTATAATTCACCCCTCCACTTT. Protein product: CASSFEVFDYNSPLHF.